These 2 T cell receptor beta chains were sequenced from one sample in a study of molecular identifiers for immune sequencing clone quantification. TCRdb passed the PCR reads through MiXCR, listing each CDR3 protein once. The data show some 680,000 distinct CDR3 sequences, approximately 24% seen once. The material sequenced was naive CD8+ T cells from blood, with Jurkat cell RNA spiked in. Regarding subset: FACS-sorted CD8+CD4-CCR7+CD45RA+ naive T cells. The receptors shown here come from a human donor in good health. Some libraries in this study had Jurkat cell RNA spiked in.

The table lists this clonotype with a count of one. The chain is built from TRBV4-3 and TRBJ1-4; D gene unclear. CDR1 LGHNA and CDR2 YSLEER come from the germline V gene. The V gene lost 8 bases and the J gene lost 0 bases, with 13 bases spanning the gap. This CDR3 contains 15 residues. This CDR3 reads CASRPETATNEKLFF. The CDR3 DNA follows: TGCGCCAGCCGCCCAGAAACTGCAACTAATGAAAAACTGTTTTTT.

The CDR3 loop is CASSYGGEGTQYF. The CDR3, as DNA: TGTGCCAGCAGTTATGGCGGGGAGGGTACGCAGTATTTT. The J gene is TRBJ2-3, the V gene TRBV12-3 or TRBV12-4, with 7 bases identical to TRBD2. V gave up 4 bases and J gave up 8 bases; unmatched junction bases: 6. The CDR3 extends over 13 amino acids.